One sample yielded the 6 T cell receptor beta chains listed below, sequenced in a study of control samples from healthy donors and cancer patients. The assay was immunoSEQ multiplex PCR, and TCRdb's table has in-frame clones only and misses some. In the table there are about 140,000 clones, less than 90% of which are singletons. Sequenced material: blood. These receptors all stem from a woman aged 25-40 years in good health.

The chain carries TRBV6-4 and TRBJ2-1; 10 bases are shared with TRBD2. CDR3 length: 14 residues. J gave up 9 bases and V 5 bases, and 7 bases lay outside the gene matches. CDR1 and CDR2 from the germline V gene are MRHNA and SNTAGT. CDR3 in amino acids: CASSFSLAGSEQFF. The CDR3 nucleotides are TGTGCCAGCAGTTTTTCACTAGCGGGAAGTGAGCAGTTCTTC.

The chain joins TRBV2 to TRBJ2-7; maybe TRBD1 (5 bases). Germline CDR1 reads SNHLY; CDR2 reads FYNNEI. V dropped 7 bases and J dropped 2 bases, with 18 bases sitting between them. The CDR3 spans 15 residues. The CDR3 DNA is TGTGCCAGCACCAATGGTGGGGCGTTAACCTACGAGCAGTACTTC. It yields the protein CASTNGGALTYEQYF.

This chain uses TRBV3-1 (or the pseudogene TRBV3-2) with TRBJ1-4; 8 nucleotides align to TRBD1. The CDR3 is 14 amino acids. V was clipped by 8 bases and J by 2 bases; unmatched bases: 4. Germline lookup yields CDR1 LGHDT and CDR2 YNNKEL (reference sequence). The CDR3 DNA reads as TGTGCCAGCGGGCAGGGGGCCACTAATGAAAAACTGTTTTTT. As protein: CASGQGATNEKLFF.

The V and J genes are TRBV7-2 and TRBJ2-6; possibly TRBD1 for D (6 bases). V lost 5 bases to trimming and J lost 0 bases, with 14 bases between them. The CDR3 is 17 amino acids. Looked up from germline, CDR1 is SGHTA and CDR2 is FQGNSA. CDR3 nucleotide sequence: TGTGCCAGCAGCAAGGACAGCTACCTCTCTGGGGCCAACGTCCTGACTTTC. It is translated as CASSKDSYLSGANVLTF.

The chain combines TRBV7-9 with TRBJ1-2; 8 nucleotides agree with TRBD1. In germline, CDR1 is SEHNR, CDR2 FQNEAQ (reference sequence). The CDR3 extends over 15 amino acids. V was pared by 1 base and J by 8 bases, with 9 bases of the junction left unmatched. Here the CDR3 DNA reads TGTGCCAGCAGCTTAGAGGGGGGCAGGGGGCGAGGCTACACCTTC. The encoded protein is CASSLEGGRGRGYTF. Using reference TRBV7-9 and TRBJ1-2 for the parts outside the CDR3, the full variable domain is DTGVSQNPRHKITKRGQNVTFRCDPISEHNRLYWYRQTLGQGPEFLTYFQNEAQLEKSRLLSDRFSAERPKGSFSTLEIQRTEQGDSAMYLCASSLEGGRGRGYTFGSGTRLTVV.

CDR3 amino acids: CASRADRGPASPLHF. The CDR3 DNA sequence: TGTGCCAGCAGAGCCGACAGGGGTCCGGCGTCACCCCTCCACTTT. The V gene is TRBV2, the J gene TRBJ1-6; 8 bases agree with TRBD1. Germline V lookup: CDR1 SNHLY, CDR2 FYNNEI. The V segment lost 6 bases and the J segment 10 bases; nucleotides outside the gene matches: 11. The CDR3 consists of 15 residues.